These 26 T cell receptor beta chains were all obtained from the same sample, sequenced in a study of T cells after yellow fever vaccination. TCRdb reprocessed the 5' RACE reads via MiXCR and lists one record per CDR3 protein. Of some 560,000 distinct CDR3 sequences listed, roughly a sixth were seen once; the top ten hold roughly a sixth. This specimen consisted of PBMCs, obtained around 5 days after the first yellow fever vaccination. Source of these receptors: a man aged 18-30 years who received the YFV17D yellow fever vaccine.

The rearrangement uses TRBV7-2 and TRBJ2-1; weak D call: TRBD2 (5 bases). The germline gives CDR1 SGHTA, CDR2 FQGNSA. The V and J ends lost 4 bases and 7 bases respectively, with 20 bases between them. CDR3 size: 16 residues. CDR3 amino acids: CASSYSPGWAKNEQFF. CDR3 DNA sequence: TGTGCCAGCAGCTATAGCCCGGGGTGGGCGAAAAATGAGCAGTTCTTC.

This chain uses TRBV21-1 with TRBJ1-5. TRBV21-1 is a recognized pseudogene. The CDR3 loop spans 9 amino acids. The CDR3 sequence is CASSKPTNF. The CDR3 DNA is TGTGCCAGCAGCAAACCCACGAATTTT.

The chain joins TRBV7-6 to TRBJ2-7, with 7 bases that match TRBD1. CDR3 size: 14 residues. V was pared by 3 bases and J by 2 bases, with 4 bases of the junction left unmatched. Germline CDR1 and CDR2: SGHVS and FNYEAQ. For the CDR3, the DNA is TGTGCCAGCAGCTTGAGGGACAGCGCCTACGAGCAGTACTTC. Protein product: CASSLRDSAYEQYF.

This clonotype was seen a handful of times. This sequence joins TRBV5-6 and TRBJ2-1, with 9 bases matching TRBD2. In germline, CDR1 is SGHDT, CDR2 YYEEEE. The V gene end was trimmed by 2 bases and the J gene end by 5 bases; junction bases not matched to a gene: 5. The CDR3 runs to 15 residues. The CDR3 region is CASSLSGGPDNEQFF. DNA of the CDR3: TGTGCCAGCAGCTTAAGCGGGGGGCCGGACAATGAGCAGTTCTTC.

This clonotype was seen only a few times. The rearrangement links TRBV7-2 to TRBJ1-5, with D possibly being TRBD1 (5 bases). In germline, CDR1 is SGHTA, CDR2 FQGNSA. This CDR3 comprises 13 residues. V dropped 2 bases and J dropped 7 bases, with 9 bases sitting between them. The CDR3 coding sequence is TGTGCCAGCAGCTTATCAGGGCTACAGCCCCAGCATTTT. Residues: CASSLSGLQPQHF.

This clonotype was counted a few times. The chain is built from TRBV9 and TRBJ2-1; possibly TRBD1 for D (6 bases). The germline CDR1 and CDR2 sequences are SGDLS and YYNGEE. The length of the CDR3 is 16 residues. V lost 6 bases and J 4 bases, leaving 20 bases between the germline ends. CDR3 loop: CASTPGVGQQYNEQFF. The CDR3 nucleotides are TGTGCCAGCACCCCCGGGGTAGGACAGCAATACAATGAGCAGTTCTTC.

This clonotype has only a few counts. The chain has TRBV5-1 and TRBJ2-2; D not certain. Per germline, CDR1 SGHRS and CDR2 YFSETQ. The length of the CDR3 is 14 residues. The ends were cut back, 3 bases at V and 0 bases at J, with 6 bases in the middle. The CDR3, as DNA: TGCGCCAGCAGCTCCGGACCGAACACCGGGGAGCTGTTTTTT. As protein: CASSSGPNTGELFF. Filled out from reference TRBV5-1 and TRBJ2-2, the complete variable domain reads KAGVTQTPRYLIKTRGQQVTLSCSPISGHRSVSWYQQTPGQGLQFLFEYFSETQRNKGNFPGRFSGRQFSNSRSEMNVSTLELGDSALYLCASSSGPNTGELFFGEGSRLTVL.

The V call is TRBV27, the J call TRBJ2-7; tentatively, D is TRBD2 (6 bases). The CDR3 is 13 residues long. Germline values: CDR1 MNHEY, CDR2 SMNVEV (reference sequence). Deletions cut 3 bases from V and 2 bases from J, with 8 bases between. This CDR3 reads CASSFSGPYEQYF. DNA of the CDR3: TGTGCCAGCAGTTTTAGCGGCCCCTACGAGCAGTACTTC.

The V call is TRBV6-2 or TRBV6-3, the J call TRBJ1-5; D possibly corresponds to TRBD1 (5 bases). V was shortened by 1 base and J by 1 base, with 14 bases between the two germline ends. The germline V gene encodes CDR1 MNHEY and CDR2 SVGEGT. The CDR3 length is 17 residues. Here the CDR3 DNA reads TGTGCCAGCAGTTACTACCCCTTCGGGGGGAGCAATCAGCCCCAGCATTTT. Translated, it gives CASSYYPFGGSNQPQHF.

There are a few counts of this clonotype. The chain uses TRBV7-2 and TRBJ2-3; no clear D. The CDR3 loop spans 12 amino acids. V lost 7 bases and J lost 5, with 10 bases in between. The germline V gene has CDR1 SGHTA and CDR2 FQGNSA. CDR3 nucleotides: TGTGCCAGCAACCGGATGCGAGATACGCAGTATTTT. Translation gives CASNRMRDTQYF.

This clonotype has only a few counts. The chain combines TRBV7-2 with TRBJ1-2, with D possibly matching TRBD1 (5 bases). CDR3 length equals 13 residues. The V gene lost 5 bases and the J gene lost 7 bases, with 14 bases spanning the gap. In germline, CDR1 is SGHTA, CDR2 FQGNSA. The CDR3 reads CASSLVGDPGYTF. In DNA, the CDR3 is TGTGCCAGCAGCCTTGTGGGGGATCCTGGCTACACCTTC.

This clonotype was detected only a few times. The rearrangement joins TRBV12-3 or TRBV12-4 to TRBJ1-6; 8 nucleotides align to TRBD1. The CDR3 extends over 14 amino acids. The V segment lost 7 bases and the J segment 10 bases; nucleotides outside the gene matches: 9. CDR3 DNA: TGTGCCAGCACTGCCGGACAGGGATTCTCACCCCTCCACTTT. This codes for CASTAGQGFSPLHF.

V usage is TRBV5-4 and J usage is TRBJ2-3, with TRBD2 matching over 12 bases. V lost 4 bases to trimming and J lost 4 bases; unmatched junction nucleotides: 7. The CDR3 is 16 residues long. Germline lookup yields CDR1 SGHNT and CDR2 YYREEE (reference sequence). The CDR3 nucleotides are TGTGCCAGCAGCGTCTCTAGCGGGGGGGCATCAGATACGCAGTATTTT. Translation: CASSVSSGGASDTQYF.

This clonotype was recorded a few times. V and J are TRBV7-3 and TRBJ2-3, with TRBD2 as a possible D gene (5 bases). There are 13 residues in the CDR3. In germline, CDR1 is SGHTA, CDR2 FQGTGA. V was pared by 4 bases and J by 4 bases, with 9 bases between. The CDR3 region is CASSSLAADTQYF. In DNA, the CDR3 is TGTGCCAGCAGCTCCCTAGCAGCAGATACGCAGTATTTT.

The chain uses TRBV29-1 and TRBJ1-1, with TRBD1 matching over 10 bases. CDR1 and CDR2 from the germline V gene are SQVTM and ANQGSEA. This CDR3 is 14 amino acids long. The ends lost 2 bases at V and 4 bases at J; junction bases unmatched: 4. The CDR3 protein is CSVERDRGGTEAFF. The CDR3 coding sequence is TGCAGCGTTGAAAGGGACAGGGGTGGCACTGAAGCTTTCTTT.

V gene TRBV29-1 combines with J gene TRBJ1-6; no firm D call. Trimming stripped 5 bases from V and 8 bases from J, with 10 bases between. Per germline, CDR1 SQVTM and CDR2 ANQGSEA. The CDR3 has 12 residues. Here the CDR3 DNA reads TGCAGCGTTCGGTATCGGGATTCACCCCTCCACTTT. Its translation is CSVRYRDSPLHF.

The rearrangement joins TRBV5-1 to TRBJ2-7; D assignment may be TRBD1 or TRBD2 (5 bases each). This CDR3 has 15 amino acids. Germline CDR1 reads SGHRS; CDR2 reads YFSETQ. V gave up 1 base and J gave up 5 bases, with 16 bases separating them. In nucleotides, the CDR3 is TGCGCCAGCAGCTTGTTAGGGACCGCGTGGGACGAGCAGTACTTC. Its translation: CASSLLGTAWDEQYF.

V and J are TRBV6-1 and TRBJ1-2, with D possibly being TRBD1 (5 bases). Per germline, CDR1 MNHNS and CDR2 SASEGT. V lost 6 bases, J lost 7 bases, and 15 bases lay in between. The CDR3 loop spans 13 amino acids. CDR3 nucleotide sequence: TGTGCCAGCAGGAGAGGGGAACTAGGTGGCTACACCTTC. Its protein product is CASRRGELGGYTF.

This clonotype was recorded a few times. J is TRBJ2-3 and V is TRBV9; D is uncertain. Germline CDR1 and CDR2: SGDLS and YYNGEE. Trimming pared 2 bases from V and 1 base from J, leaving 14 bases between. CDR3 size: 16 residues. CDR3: CASSVSLTVGTDTQYF. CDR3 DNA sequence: TGTGCCAGCAGCGTGTCCCTAACGGTGGGCACAGATACGCAGTATTTT.

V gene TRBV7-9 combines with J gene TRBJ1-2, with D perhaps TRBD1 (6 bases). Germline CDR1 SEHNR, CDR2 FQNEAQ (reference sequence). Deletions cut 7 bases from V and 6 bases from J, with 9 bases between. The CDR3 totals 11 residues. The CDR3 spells CASNYRDGYTF. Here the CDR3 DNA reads TGTGCCAGCAACTACAGGGATGGCTACACCTTC.

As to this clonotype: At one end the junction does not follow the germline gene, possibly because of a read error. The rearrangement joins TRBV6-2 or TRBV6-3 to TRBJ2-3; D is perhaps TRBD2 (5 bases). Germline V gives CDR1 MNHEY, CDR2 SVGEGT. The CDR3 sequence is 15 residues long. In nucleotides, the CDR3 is TGTGCCATCAGTTCTTTTAGCGCACCCACAGATACGCAGTATTTT. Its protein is CAISSFSAPTDTQYF.

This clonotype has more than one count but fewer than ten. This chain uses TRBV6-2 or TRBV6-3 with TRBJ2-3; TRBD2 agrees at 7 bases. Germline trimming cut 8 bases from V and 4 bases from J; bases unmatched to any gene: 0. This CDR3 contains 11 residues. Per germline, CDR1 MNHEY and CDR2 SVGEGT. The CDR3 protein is CASAGADTQYF. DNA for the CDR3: TGTGCCAGCGCGGGGGCAGATACGCAGTATTTT.

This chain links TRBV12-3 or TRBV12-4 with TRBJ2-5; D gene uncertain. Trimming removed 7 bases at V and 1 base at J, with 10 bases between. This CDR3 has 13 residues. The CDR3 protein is CASNTLGQETQYF. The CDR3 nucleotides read TGTGCCAGCAATACCCTGGGCCAAGAGACCCAGTACTTC.

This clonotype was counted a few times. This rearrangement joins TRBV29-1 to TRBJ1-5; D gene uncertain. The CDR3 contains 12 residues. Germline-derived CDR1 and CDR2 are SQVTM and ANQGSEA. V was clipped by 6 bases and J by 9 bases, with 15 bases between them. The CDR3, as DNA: TGCAGCGTGAGGATGGGGTCGGGGCCCCAGCATTTT. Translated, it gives CSVRMGSGPQHF.

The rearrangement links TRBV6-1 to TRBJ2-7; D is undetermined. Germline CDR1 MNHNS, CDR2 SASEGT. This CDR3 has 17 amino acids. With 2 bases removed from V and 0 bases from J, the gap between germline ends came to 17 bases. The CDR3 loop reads CASSERLVTHVSYEQYF. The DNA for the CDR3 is TGTGCCAGCAGTGAACGACTGGTGACACATGTCTCCTACGAGCAGTACTTC.

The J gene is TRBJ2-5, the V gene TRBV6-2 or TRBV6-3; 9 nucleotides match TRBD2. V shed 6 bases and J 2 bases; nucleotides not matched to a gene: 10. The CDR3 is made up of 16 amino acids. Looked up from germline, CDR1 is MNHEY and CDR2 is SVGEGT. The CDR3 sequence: CASSQLGTSLQETQYF. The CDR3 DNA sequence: TGTGCCAGCAGCCAACTCGGGACTAGCCTTCAAGAGACCCAGTACTTC.